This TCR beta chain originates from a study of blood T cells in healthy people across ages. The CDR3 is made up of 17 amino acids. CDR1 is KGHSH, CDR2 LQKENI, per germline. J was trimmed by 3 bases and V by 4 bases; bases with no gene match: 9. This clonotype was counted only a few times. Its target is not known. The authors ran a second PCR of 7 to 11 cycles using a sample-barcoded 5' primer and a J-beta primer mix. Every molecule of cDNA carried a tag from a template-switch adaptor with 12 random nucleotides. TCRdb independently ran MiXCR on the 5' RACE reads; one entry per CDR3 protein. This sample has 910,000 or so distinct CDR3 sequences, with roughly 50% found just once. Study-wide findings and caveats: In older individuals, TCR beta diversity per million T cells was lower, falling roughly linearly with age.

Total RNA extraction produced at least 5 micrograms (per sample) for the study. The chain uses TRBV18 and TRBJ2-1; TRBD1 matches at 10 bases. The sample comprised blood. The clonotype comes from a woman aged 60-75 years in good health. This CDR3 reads CASSRVGQGFVYNEQFF. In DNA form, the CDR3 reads TGTGCCAGCTCACGAGTGGGACAGGGGTTCGTCTACAATGAGCAGTTCTTC.